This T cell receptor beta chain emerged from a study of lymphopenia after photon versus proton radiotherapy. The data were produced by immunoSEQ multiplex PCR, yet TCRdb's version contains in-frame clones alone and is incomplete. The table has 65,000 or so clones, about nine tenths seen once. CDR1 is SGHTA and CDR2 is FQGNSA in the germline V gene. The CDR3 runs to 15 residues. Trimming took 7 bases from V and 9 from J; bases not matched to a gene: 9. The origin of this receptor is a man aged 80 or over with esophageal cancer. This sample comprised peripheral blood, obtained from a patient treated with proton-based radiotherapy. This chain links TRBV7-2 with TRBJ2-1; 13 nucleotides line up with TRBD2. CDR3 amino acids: CASTRGLAGTGEQFF. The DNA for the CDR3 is TGTGCCAGCACCCGGGGACTAGCGGGGACCGGTGAGCAGTTCTTC. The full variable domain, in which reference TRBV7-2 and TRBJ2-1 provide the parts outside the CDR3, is GAGVSQSPSNKVTEKGKDVELRCDPISGHTALYWYRQSLGQGLEFLIYFQGNSAPDKSGLPSDRFSAERTGGSVSTLTIQRTQQEDSAVYLCASTRGLAGTGEQFFGPGTRLTVL.